The entry below gives a single T cell receptor beta chain sequence along with its context. This sample stems from a study of blood T cell repertoires in COVID-19. Study in general: There were acute and convalescent COVID-19 samples, and they came from the United States, Italy and Spain. Sources were T cells, B-cell-depleted T cells, or PBMCs; the material itself was cDNA or gDNA.

Per the original methods: Estimated nucleated cell counts came from reference gene primer amplification. Assay: immunoSEQ multiplex PCR; the TCRdb copy retains only in-frame clones and omits some. The V and J calls and clone size come from that table; D and trimming were worked out from the DNA. The sample comprises approximately 390,000 clones, around 90% of which are singletons, and around 7% rests with the top ten. The CDR3 consists of 15 residues. V was pared by 8 bases and J by 2 bases, with 11 bases of the junction left unmatched. Germline CDR1 and CDR2: MDHEN and SYDVKM. V is TRBV28 and J is TRBJ2-7; 8 bases are shared with TRBD1. Input material: peripheral blood. This clonotype originated in a man younger than 35 with active or convalescent COVID-19. In DNA, the CDR3 is TGTGCCAGCTACTCTCTGGGGACAGGAGCCTACGAGCAGTACTTC. Translating gives CASYSLGTGAYEQYF.